This entry lists 7 T cell receptor beta chains sequenced from one sample in a study of blood T cell repertoires in COVID-19. Clones were read by immunoSEQ multiplex PCR, and TCRdb kept only the in-frame ones, dropping some. The sample yields tens of thousands of clones, roughly four fifths seen once. Material for sequencing was peripheral blood. These receptors were collected from a man aged 30-40 years with COVID-19, enrolled during active disease.

The gene calls are TRBV20-1 and TRBJ1-2; D perhaps matches TRBD1 (5 bases). Trimming took off 3 bases at V and 4 bases at J, with 12 bases between the two ends. The CDR3 contains 13 residues. CDR1 and CDR2 (germline): DFQATT, SNEGSKA (reference sequence). CDR3 residues: CSASPQGGYGYTF. The DNA of the CDR3 is TGCAGTGCTAGTCCCCAGGGTGGCTATGGCTACACCTTC.

In its sample, this clone was seen once. J is TRBJ2-1 and V is TRBV5-6, with D unclear. This CDR3 region has 12 residues. From germline, CDR1 is SGHDT and CDR2 YYEEEE. V was cut by 3 bases and J by 5 bases, with 6 bases left in between. DNA of the CDR3: TGTGCCAGCAGCTCTACGGACAATGAGCAGTTCTTC. It is translated as CASSSTDNEQFF.

The V gene is TRBV7-3, the J gene TRBJ2-1, with no clear D. Trimming removed 2 bases from V and 5 bases from J, with 7 bases in between. There are 13 residues in the CDR3. Germline V gene data show CDR1 as SGHTA and CDR2 as FQGTGA. Here the CDR3 reads CASSLARDNEQFF. The CDR3 DNA sequence: TGTGCCAGCAGCTTAGCTAGAGACAATGAGCAGTTCTTC.

This clone was seen a few times. The chain is built from TRBV7-2 and TRBJ2-7; 11 bases line up with TRBD2. This CDR3 region has 15 residues. J lost 0 bases, V lost 6 bases, and 4 bases had no gene match. Germline V lookup: CDR1 SGHTA, CDR2 FQGNSA. The CDR3 nucleotides are TGTGCCAGCAGACCCACTAGCGGGAGCTCCTACGAGCAGTACTTC. This translates into CASRPTSGSSYEQYF.

The rearrangement joins TRBV9 to TRBJ1-2, with D unclear. V lost 5 bases, J lost 8 bases, and 10 bases lay in between. The V gene's germline CDR1 is SGDLS and CDR2 YYNGEE. This CDR3 is 11 amino acids long. CDR3 DNA sequence: TGTGCCAGCAGAGGAGTCGGGGGCTACACCTTC. It is translated as CASRGVGGYTF.

This clone showed up just a few times. The chain combines TRBV18 with TRBJ1-2, with 8 nucleotides matching TRBD1. The ends lost 3 bases at V and 6 bases at J; junction bases unmatched: 21. CDR3 size: 19 residues. Germline V CDR1 and CDR2: KGHSH, LQKENI. CDR3 loop: CASSPVITTGTGWRNGYTF. DNA of the CDR3: TGTGCCAGCTCACCGGTCATCACTACGGGGACAGGCTGGAGAAATGGCTACACCTTC.

The rearrangement joins TRBV9 to TRBJ2-2; 10 bases align to TRBD2. The V segment lost 3 bases and the J segment 4 bases; nucleotides outside the gene matches: 12. Per the germline V gene, CDR1 is SGDLS and CDR2 is YYNGEE. This CDR3 is built from 18 residues. The CDR3 sequence is CASSALASGSQGTGELFF. CDR3 DNA: TGTGCCAGCAGCGCATTAGCTAGCGGGAGTCAAGGCACCGGGGAGCTGTTTTTT.